Here is one T cell receptor (beta chain) with its context. This clonotype was picked up a small number of times. The specificity of this receptor is unknown. This may stem from a read error, because a much larger clone lies one nucleotide away. These data originate in a study of regulatory T cells in long-lasting Graves disease (dated by TCRdb to the early 2020s). About the full investigation: Persistent Graves' disease was defined as persistently positive TSH receptor autoantibodies together with antithyroid drug treatment for over 5 years. Peripheral blood TCR sequencing and RNA sequencing compared persistent Graves' disease patients with newly diagnosed Graves' disease patients. The study was registered as a clinical trial and conducted in China. A total of roughly 33 samples underwent TCR sequencing: around 13 from persistent and roughly 20 from newly diagnosed Graves' disease patients. Antithyroid drugs had been taken for 8.5 to 13 years on average by persistent Graves' disease patients in the clinical cohort.

The full study reports these points: Because the primary lesion, thyroid tissue, could not be accessed, the study looked at peripheral blood alone. The authors acknowledged the small sample size as a limitation that may reduce accuracy. Sequencing and analysis were restricted to the TCR beta chain. TRBV28, TRBJ1-2 and TRBJ2-5 were preferentially used in persistent disease, while TRBV20-1 and TRBJ2-1 were favored in newly diagnosed disease. More public clonotypes were shared among persistent patients (roughly 3,000) than among newly diagnosed patients (roughly 960). Compared with newly diagnosed patients, patients with persistent Graves' disease had lower TCR Shannon entropy and fewer highly expanded clones, which suggests clonal expansion.

From the cysteine through the phenylalanine, the CDR3 covers 14 amino acids. The sequence is cut down to CDR3 DNA, 42 bases in frame from base 1. This sample's time point label indicates: persistent/refractory GD, antithyroid drugs over 5 years with positive TRAb. For both TCR sequencing and RNA sequencing, RNA was extracted from PBMCs in TRIzol. The diagnosis of Graves' disease followed American Thyroid Association guidelines. The patients came from an endocrinology department in Xi'an, China. Each patient gave approximately 9.7 milliliters of peripheral blood, collected in an EDTA anticoagulant tube. Ficoll Paque Plus density gradient separation was used to isolate PBMCs, and no additional T cell sorting was done. An Agilent 2100 Bioanalyzer and agarose gel were used to assess RNA quality, and a NanoDrop 2000 was used to measure RNA concentration. Library prep was done by multiplex PCR. Sequenced on an Illumina HiSeq 4000. CDR3 regions were amplified by Arm-PCR with iRepertoire HTBI primers to construct TCR beta libraries. Gel purification was performed on PCR products prior to sequencing. Under the source paper's analysis protocol: Across samples, around 58 TRBV and 13 to 15 TRBJ segments were identified and used for gene usage analysis of CDR3 amino acid clonotypes. COPE and FqMerger were used to merge filtered high-quality paired reads into contigs. BLAST was used to align contigs to IMGT TRBV, TRBD and TRBJ reference genes, and CDR3 was defined according to IMGT. Clonotypes above 0.1% frequency were classified as highly expanded clones. Shannon entropy was used to measure repertoire diversity, and the Gini coefficient was used to measure V-J evenness. A clonotype was considered public if more than one individual shared it. TCRdb ran its own pipeline on the public reads, namely fastp trimming at Q25 and MiXCR clone calling, and kept in-frame beta chains. Rows with one shared CDR3 protein collapse into an entry with the most common genes and DNA. TCRdb, rather than the study authors, made the V and J calls. The sample data list a few hundred thousand distinct CDR3 sequences, and roughly a quarter of these were observed just once. About a quarter of the sample is taken by the ten largest.

Recombination connected TRBV12-3 or TRBV12-4 to TRBJ2-5; the D call is tentative, TRBD1 or TRBD2, as each matches 5 bases. This clonotype was obtained from a female donor with Graves disease. Source: peripheral blood mononuclear cells (PBMCs), taken when the disease was refractory, from a patient treated with antithyroid drugs. The CDR3 loop reads CTSSRDLSAETQYF. The nucleotides are TGTACCAGCAGCCGGGACCTGAGTGCAGAGACCCAGTACTTC.